The T cell receptor beta chain under discussion was sequenced for a study of CD8+ T cells in alopecia areata. Overall study: Administration of oral tofacitinib to treated patients was at 5 to 10 mg twice daily. After 6 to 18 months of tofacitinib, follow-up continued 6 months off drug.

Sequencing used cDNA as its template, made by extracting RNA and reverse transcribing it. The table came from immunoSEQ multiplex PCR; TCRdb's copy has only in-frame clones and leaves some out. The table lists 110,000 or so clones, 56% of them singletons. Details on this clone: Antigen: not known.

Study findings and constraints: Scalp lesions, especially in alopecia totalis/universalis, had higher clonality than normal scalp.

Specified treatment: oral pan-JAK inhibitor, 5-10 mg twice daily. The CDR3 covers 12 residues. The germline V gene encodes CDR1 GTSNPN and CDR2 SVGIG (reference sequence). The V and J ends lost 1 base and 3 bases respectively, with 7 bases between them. The sequencing here drew on CD4+ T cells sorted from blood, taken at week 24, from a patient treated with tofacitinib. This receptor was obtained from a human donor with alopecia areata. This rearrangement joins TRBV30 to TRBJ2-7; TRBD2 is a possible D gene (5 bases). This CDR3 reads CAWSGGSYEQYF. As DNA, the CDR3 is TGTGCCTGGAGTGGAGGGAGCTACGAGCAGTACTTC.